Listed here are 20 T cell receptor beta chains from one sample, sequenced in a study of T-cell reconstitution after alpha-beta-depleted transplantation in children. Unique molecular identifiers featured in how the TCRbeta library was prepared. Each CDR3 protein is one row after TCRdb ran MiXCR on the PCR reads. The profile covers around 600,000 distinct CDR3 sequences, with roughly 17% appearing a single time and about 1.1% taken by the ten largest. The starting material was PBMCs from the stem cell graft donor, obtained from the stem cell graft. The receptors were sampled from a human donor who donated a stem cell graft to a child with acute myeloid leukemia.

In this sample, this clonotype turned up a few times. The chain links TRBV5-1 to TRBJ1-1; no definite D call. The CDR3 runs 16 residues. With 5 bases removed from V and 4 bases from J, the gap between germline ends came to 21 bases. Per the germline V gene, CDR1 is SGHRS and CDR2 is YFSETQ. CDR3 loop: CASSGSGKAMGTEAFF. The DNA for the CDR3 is TGCGCCAGCAGTGGTTCGGGCAAGGCAATGGGCACTGAAGCTTTCTTT. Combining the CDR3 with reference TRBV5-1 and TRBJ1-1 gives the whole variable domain KAGVTQTPRYLIKTRGQQVTLSCSPISGHRSVSWYQQTPGQGLQFLFEYFSETQRNKGNFPGRFSGRQFSNSRSEMNVSTLELGDSALYLCASSGSGKAMGTEAFFGQGTRLTVV.

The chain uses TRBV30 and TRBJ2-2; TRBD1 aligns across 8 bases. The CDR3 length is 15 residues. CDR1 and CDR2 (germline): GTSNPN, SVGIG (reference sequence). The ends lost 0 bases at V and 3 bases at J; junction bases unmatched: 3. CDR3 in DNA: TGTGCCTGGAGTGTAACGGACAGGGACACCGGGGAGCTGTTTTTT. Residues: CAWSVTDRDTGELFF.

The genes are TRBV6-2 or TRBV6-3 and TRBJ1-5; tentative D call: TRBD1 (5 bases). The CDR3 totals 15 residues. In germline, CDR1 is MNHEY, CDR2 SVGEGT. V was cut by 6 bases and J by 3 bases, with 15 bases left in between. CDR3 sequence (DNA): TGTGCCAGCAGCAACCCGCGGGACGCCAATCAGCCCCAGCATTTT. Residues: CASSNPRDANQPQHF.

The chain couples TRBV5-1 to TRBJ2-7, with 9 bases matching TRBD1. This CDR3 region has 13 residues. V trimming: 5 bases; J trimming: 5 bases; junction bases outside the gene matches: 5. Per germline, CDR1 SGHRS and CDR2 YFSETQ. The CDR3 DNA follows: TGCGCCAGCAGTTTTGACAGGGGGGACGAGCAGTACGTC. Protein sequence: CASSFDRGDEQYV.

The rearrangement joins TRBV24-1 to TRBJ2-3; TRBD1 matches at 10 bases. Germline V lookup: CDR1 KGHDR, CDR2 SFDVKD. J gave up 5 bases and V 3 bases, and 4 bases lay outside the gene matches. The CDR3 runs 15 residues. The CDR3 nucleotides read TGTGCCACCAGTGATCGGACAGGGGGGAGAGATACGCAGTATTTT. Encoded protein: CATSDRTGGRDTQYF.

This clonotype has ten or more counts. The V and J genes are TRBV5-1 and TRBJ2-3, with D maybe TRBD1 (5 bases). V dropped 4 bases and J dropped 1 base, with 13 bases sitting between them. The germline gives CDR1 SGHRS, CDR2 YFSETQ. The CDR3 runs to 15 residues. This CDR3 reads CASSPDSPGTDTQYF. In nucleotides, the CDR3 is TGCGCCAGCAGCCCCGACAGCCCTGGCACAGATACGCAGTATTTT.

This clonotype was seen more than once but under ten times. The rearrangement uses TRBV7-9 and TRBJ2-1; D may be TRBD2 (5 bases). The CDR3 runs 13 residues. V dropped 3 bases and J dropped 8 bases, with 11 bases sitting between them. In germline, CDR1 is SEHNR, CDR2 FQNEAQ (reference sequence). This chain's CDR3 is CASSLSLAYEQFF. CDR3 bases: TGTGCCAGCAGCTTGTCTCTAGCCTATGAGCAGTTCTTC.

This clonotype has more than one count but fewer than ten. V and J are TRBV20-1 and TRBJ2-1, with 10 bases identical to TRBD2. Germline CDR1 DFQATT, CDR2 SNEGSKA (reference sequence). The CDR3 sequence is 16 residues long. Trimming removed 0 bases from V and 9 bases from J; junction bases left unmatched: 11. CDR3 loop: CSARDYRQAGGGEQFF. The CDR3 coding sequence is TGCAGTGCTAGAGATTACCGTCAAGCGGGGGGGGGTGAGCAGTTCTTC.

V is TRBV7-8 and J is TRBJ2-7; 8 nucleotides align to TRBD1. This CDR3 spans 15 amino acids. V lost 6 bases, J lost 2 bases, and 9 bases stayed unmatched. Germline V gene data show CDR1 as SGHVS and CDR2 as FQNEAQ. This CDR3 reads CASRSGTGGPYEQYF. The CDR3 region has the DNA TGTGCCAGCAGGTCCGGGACAGGAGGCCCCTACGAGCAGTACTTC. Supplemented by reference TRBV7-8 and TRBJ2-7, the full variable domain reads GAGVSQSPRYKVAKRGQDVALRCDPISGHVSLFWYQQALGQGPEFLTYFQNEAQLDKSGLPSDRFFAERPEGSVSTLKIQRTQQEDSAVYLCASRSGTGGPYEQYFGPGTRLTVT.

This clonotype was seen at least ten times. CDR3 residues: CASSSSGGVSDTQYF. The CDR3 bases are TGTGCCAGCAGCTCTAGCGGGGGGGTCTCAGATACGCAGTATTTT. V gene TRBV7-3 combines with J gene TRBJ2-3, with 12 bases matching TRBD2. V was pared by 4 bases and J by 4 bases, with 3 bases of the junction left unmatched. The CDR3 is 15 residues long. Germline V gene data show CDR1 as SGHTA and CDR2 as FQGTGA.

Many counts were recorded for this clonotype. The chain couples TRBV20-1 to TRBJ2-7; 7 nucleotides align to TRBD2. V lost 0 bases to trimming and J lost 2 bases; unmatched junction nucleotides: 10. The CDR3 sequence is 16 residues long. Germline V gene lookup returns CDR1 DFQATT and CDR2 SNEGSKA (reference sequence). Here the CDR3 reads CSARDLRAGEPYEQYF. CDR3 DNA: TGCAGTGCTAGAGATCTCAGGGCGGGGGAGCCCTACGAGCAGTACTTC.

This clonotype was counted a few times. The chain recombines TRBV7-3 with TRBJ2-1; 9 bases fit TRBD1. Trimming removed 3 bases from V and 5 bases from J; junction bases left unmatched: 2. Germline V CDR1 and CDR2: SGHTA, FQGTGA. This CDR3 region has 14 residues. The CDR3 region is CASSLGTGNNEQFF. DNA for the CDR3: TGTGCCAGCAGCTTGGGGACAGGGAACAATGAGCAGTTCTTC.

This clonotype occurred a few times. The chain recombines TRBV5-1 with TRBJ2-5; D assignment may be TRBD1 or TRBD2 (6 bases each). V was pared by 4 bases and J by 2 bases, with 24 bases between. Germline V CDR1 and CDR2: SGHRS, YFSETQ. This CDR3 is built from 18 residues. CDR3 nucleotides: TGCGCCAGCAGCGTAACGACTAGAGGGGGGCACAATCAAGAGACCCAGTACTTC. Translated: CASSVTTRGGHNQETQYF.

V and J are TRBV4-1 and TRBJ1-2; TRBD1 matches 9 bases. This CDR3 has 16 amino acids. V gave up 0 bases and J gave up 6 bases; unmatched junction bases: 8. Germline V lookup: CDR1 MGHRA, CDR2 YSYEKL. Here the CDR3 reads CASSQDQWGQGDGYTF. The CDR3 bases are TGCGCCAGCAGCCAAGATCAGTGGGGACAGGGCGATGGCTACACCTTC.

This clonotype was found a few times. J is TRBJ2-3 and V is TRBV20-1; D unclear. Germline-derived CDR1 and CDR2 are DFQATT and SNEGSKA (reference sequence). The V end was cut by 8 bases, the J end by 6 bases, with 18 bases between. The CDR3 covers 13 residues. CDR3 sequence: CSPKPGIMDTQYF. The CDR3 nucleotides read TGCAGTCCTAAACCCGGAATAATGGATACGCAGTATTTT.

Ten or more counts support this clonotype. The CDR3 reads CASSKTIYRDTEAFF. CDR3 coding DNA: TGTGCCAGCAGTAAAACCATTTACCGGGACACTGAAGCTTTCTTT. The chain combines TRBV12-3 or TRBV12-4 with TRBJ1-1; D not certain. The CDR3 consists of 15 residues. V lost 5 bases, J lost 3 bases, and 16 bases lay in between.

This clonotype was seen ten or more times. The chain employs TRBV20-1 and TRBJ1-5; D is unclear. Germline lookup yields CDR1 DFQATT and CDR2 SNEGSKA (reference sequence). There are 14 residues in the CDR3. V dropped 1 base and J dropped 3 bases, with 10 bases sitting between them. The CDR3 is CSARASGFNQPQHF. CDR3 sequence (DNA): TGCAGTGCTAGAGCATCGGGTTTCAATCAGCCCCAGCATTTT.

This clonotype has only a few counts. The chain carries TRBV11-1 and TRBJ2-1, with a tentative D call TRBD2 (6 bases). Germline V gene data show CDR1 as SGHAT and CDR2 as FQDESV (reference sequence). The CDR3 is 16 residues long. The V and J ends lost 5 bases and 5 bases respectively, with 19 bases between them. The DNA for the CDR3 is TGTGCCAGCAGCCTGGACCAATGGGGACTGAACAATGAGCAGTTCTTC. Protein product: CASSLDQWGLNNEQFF.

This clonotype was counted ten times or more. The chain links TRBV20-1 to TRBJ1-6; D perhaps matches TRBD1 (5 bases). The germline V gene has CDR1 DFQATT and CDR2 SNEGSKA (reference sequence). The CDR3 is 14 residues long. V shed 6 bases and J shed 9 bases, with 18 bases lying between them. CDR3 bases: TGCAGTGCCAACCCGCCGCAGGGCAGTTCACCCCTCCACTTT. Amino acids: CSANPPQGSSPLHF.

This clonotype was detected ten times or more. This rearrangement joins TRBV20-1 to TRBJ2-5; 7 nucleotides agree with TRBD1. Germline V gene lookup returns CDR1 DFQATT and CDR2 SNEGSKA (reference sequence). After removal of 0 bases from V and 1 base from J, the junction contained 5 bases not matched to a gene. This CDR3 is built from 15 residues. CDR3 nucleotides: TGCAGTGCTAGAGATGGGGGACAGACCCAAGAGACCCAGTACTTC. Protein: CSARDGGQTQETQYF.